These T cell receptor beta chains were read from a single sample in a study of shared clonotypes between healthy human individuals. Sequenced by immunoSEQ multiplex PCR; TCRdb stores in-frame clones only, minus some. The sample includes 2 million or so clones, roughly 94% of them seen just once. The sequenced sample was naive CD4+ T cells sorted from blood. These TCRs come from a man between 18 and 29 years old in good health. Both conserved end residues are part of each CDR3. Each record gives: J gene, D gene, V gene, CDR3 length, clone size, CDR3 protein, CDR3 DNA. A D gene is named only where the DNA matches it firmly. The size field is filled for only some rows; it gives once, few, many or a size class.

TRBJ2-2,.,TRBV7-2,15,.,CASSPGWGGTGELFF,TGTGCCAGCAGCCCGGGCTGGGGCGGCACCGGGGAGCTGTTTTTT
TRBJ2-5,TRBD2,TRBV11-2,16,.,CASSLDLAGGGETQYF,TGTGCCAGCAGCTTAGATCTAGCGGGAGGAGGGGAGACCCAGTACTTC
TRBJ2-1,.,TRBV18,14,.,CASSPELGYNEQFF,TGTGCCAGCTCACCCGAGTTGGGCTACAATGAGCAGTTCTTC
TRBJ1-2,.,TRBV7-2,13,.,CASRQDNSWGYTF,TGTGCCAGCAGGCAGGACAACTCGTGGGGCTACACCTTC
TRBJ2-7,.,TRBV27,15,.,CASSATGRSSYEQYF,TGTGCCAGCTCAGCTACAGGCCGCAGCTCCTACGAGCAGTACTTC
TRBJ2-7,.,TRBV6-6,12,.,CASSYFTYEQYF,TGTGCCAGCAGTTATTTCACGTACGAGCAGTACTTC
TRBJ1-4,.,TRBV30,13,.,CAWSVQVGEKLFF,TGTGCCTGGAGTGTACAGGTGGGAGAAAAACTGTTTTTT
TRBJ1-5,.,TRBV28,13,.,CANQGGTNQPQHF,TGTGCCAACCAGGGAGGGACCAATCAGCCCCAGCATTTT
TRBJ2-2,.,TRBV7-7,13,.,CASSLRVTGELFF,TGTGCTAGCAGCTTAAGGGTCACCGGGGAGCTGTTTTTT
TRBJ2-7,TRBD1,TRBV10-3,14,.,CAISEAGQGYEQYF,TGTGCCATCAGTGAGGCAGGACAGGGGTACGAGCAGTACTTC
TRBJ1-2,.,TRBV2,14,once,CASSTRAVNYGYTF,TGTGCCAGCTCAACGAGGGCAGTAAACTATGGCTACACCTTC
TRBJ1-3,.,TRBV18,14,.,CASSPGNSGNTIYF,TGTGCCAGCTCACCCGGAAACTCTGGAAACACCATATATTTT
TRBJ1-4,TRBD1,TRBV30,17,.,CAWKDRQGSATNEKLFF,TGTGCCTGGAAAGATCGACAGGGATCGGCAACTAATGAAAAACTGTTTTTT
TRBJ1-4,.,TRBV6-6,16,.,CASSSPAEATNEKLFF,TGTGCCAGCAGCAGCCCAGCGGAAGCAACTAATGAAAAACTGTTTTTT
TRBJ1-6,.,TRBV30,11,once,CAWRGGPALHF,TGTGCCTGGAGGGGGGGGCCAGCTCTCCACTTT
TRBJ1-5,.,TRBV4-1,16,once,CASSQDLGEVNQPQHF,TGCGCCAGCAGCCAAGATCTAGGGGAGGTCAATCAGCCCCAGCATTTT
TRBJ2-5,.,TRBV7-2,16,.,CASSLMGGNNQETQYF,TGTGCCAGCAGCTTAATGGGCGGCAATAACCAAGAGACCCAGTACTTC
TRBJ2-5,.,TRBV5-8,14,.,CASSVGAGRKTQYF,TGTGCCAGCAGTGTGGGAGCAGGTCGGAAGACCCAGTACTTC
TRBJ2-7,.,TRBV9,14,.,CASSVDPGSYEQYF,TGTGCCAGCAGCGTAGATCCGGGTTCCTACGAGCAGTACTTC
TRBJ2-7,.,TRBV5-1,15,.,CASSLTSGGLYEQYF,TGCGCCAGCAGCTTGACCTCCGGGGGGCTATACGAGCAGTACTTC
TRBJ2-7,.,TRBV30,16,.,CAWGRTGKEVSYEQYF,TGTGCCTGGGGGCGAACCGGGAAGGAAGTCTCCTACGAGCAGTACTTC
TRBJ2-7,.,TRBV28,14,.,CASSLGLAESEQYF,TGTGCCAGCAGCCTAGGGTTAGCGGAGAGCGAGCAGTACTTC
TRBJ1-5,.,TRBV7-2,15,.,CASSLRGDSNQPQHF,TGTGCCAGCAGCTTGCGAGGGGATAGCAATCAGCCCCAGCATTTT
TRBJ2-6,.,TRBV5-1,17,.,CASTKFTGDSGANVLTF,TGCGCCAGCACCAAGTTCACAGGAGACTCTGGGGCCAACGTCCTGACTTTC
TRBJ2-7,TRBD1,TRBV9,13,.,CASSATGGYEQYF,TGTGCCAGCAGCGCAACAGGGGGGTACGAGCAGTACTTC
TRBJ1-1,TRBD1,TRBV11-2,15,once,CASSSPAQGGVEAFF,TGTGCCAGCAGCTCTCCCGCACAGGGGGGCGTTGAAGCTTTCTTT
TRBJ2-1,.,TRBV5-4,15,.,CASTQNSGEYNEQFF,TGTGCCAGCACCCAGAACAGCGGAGAGTACAATGAGCAGTTCTTC
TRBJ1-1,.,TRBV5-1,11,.,CASSLGPEAFF,TGCGCCAGCAGCTTGGGGCCCGAAGCTTTCTTT
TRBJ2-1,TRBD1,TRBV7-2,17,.,CASRHSGGRVSHNEQFF,TGTGCCAGCAGGCATTCAGGGGGCCGGGTTTCCCACAATGAGCAGTTCTTC
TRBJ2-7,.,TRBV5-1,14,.,CASSSLYPSGEQYF,TGCGCCAGCAGCTCCTTATACCCGAGCGGAGAGCAGTACTTC
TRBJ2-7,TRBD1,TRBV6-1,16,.,CASSEAQGQSVYEQYF,TGTGCCAGCAGTGAAGCGCAGGGACAGAGTGTTTACGAGCAGTACTTC
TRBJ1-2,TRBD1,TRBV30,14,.,CAWSVRQGAGGYTF,TGTGCCTGGAGTGTCCGGCAGGGGGCAGGTGGCTACACCTTC
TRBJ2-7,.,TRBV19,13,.,CASSISGPYEQYF,TGTGCCAGTAGTATATCAGGCCCCTACGAGCAGTACTTC
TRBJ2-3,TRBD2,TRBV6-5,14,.,CASSLAGPTDTQYF,TGTGCCAGCAGTTTAGCGGGGCCCACAGATACGCAGTATTTT
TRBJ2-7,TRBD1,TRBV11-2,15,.,CASSSQTGKTYEQYF,TGTGCCAGCAGCTCCCAGACAGGGAAAACCTACGAGCAGTACTTC
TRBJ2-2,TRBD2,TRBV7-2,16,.,CASSLIGLGNTGELFF,TGTGCCAGCAGCTTAATAGGACTAGGGAACACCGGGGAGCTGTTTTTT
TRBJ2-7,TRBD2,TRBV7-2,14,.,CASSLGLAGDYQYF,TGTGCCAGCAGCTTAGGACTAGCGGGGGATTACCAGTACTTC
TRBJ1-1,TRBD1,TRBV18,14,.,CASSEGQTGTEAFF,TGTGCCAGCTCCGAGGGACAGACCGGCACTGAAGCTTTCTTT
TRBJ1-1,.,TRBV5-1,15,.,CASSPTGTMNTEAFF,TGCGCCAGCAGCCCTACAGGGACCATGAACACTGAAGCTTTCTTT
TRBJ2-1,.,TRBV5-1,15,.,CASQTGAGVGDEQFF,TGCGCCAGCCAAACGGGGGCGGGAGTAGGGGATGAGCAGTTCTTC
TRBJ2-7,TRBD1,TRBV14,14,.,CASSARQGAGEQYF,TGTGCCAGCAGCGCTAGACAGGGGGCAGGCGAGCAGTACTTC
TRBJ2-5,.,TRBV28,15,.,CASSFSQLVQETQYF,TGTGCCAGCAGTTTCTCCCAACTAGTCCAAGAGACCCAGTACTTC
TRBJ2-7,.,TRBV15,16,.,CATSSRAWPGAYEQYF,TGTGCCACCAGCAGCCGAGCGTGGCCGGGGGCCTACGAGCAGTACTTC
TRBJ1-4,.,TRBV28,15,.,CASIKPGRINEKLFF,TGTGCCAGCATCAAACCGGGACGGATTAATGAAAAACTGTTTTTT
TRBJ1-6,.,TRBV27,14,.,CASSPRTYNSPLHF,TGTGCCAGCAGTCCCAGAACCTATAATTCACCCCTCCACTTT
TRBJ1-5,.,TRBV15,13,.,CATSEGVNQPQHF,TGTGCCACCAGCGAGGGCGTTAACCAGCCCCAGCATTTT
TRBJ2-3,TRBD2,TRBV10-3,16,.,CAISESNSGGADTQYF,TGTGCCATCAGTGAGTCGAATAGCGGGGGGGCGGATACGCAGTATTTT
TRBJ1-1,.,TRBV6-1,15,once,CASSEFSGVATEAFF,TGTGCCAGCAGTGAATTTTCAGGGGTGGCCACTGAAGCTTTCTTT
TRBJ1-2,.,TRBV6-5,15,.,CASSYGDQPFYGYTF,TGTGCCAGCAGTTACGGGGACCAACCCTTCTATGGCTACACCTTC
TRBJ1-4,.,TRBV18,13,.,CASTQGNNEKLFF,TGTGCCAGCACACAGGGTAATAATGAAAAACTGTTTTTT
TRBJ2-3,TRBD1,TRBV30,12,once,CAWDRDTDTQYF,TGTGCCTGGGACAGGGACACAGATACGCAGTATTTT
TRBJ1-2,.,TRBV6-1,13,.,CASNRGSNYGYTF,TGTGCCAGCAATAGGGGAAGTAACTATGGCTACACCTTC
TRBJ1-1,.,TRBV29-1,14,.,CSVENKGANTEAFF,TGCAGCGTTGAAAACAAGGGAGCGAACACTGAAGCTTTCTTT
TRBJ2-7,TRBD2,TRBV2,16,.,CASRALTSGNSYEQYF,TGTGCCAGCAGGGCTCTTACTAGCGGGAACTCCTACGAGCAGTACTTC
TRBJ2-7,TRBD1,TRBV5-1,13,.,CASSLQTGIEQYF,TGCGCCAGCAGCCTACAGACAGGGATCGAGCAGTACTTC
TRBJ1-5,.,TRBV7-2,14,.,CASSLGPGDQPQHF,TGTGCCAGCAGCTTAGGGCCAGGGGATCAGCCCCAGCATTTT
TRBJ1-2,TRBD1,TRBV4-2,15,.,CASSQEGQGLGGYTF,TGTGCCAGCAGCCAAGAGGGACAGGGGCTCGGTGGCTACACCTTC
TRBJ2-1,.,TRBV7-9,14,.,CASSRQEGHNEQFF,TGTGCCAGCAGCCGTCAAGAAGGGCACAATGAGCAGTTCTTC
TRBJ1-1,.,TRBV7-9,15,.,CASSPQTVPATGAFF,TGTGCCAGCAGCCCCCAAACAGTTCCTGCCACTGGGGCTTTCTTT
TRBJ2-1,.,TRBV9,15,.,CASSVSGNSYNEQFF,TGTGCCAGCAGCGTTTCAGGAAACTCCTACAATGAGCAGTTCTTC